The source of this T cell receptor (beta chain) is a study of T-cell reconstitution after alpha-beta-depleted transplantation in children. TCRbeta library preparation incorporated unique molecular identifiers. TCRdb re-called the PCR reads with MiXCR, one entry per CDR3 protein. This sample yields hundreds of thousands of distinct CDR3 sequences, of which less than 15% are seen a single time; around 0.76% belongs to the top ten. The CDR3 extends over 15 amino acids. The germline CDR1 and CDR2 sequences are MNHEY and SMNVEV (reference sequence). V was trimmed by 2 bases and J by 4 bases, leaving 15 bases between them.

The rearrangement links TRBV27 to TRBJ2-7; D remains ambiguous. Here the sequenced sample was PBMCs, taken before TCRalphabeta/CD19-depleted stem cell transplant. This receptor was taken from a girl aged 2 to 10 with congenital amegakaryocytic thrombocytopenia, due to receive a stem cell transplant. CDR3 sequence reads: CASSLKGGVGYEQYF. The CDR3, as DNA: TGTGCCAGCAGTTTAAAGGGCGGAGTGGGTTACGAGCAGTACTTC.